The 27 T cell receptor beta chains below come from one sample, sequenced in a study of graft-versus-host responses after intestinal transplantation. Antigens for these TCRs are unknown. Profiled with immunoSEQ multiplex PCR; TCRdb holds only in-frame clones, not every one. The sample lists tens of thousands of clones, 80% to 95% occurring once. The sample was unstimulated CD4+ T cells sorted from spleen or lymph node cells, taken before transplant. Receptors were obtained from a human donor who was the organ donor for an intestinal transplant.

The chain recombines TRBV10-3 with TRBJ2-7; 8 nucleotides match TRBD2. Trimming took 3 bases from V and 9 from J; bases not matched to a gene: 22. In germline, CDR1 is ENHRY, CDR2 SYGVKD. The CDR3 runs to 18 residues. CDR3 region: CAISDRARNPGLVPRQYF. DNA of the CDR3: TGTGCCATCAGTGATAGAGCGAGGAACCCGGGACTAGTGCCGAGGCAGTACTTC.

The chain joins TRBV30 to TRBJ2-2; D may correspond to TRBD1 or TRBD2 (5 bases each). Trimming took 4 bases from V and 3 from J, leaving 12 bases between them. Per germline, CDR1 GTSNPN and CDR2 SVGIG (reference sequence). This CDR3 has 14 residues. CDR3 nucleotides: TGTGCCTGGACAGGGAACGGGGACACCGGGGAGCTGTTTTTT. Translation: CAWTGNGDTGELFF.

The rearrangement joins TRBV28 to TRBJ2-7; tentatively, D is TRBD1 or TRBD2 (6 bases each). V lost 10 bases and J 3 bases, leaving 16 bases between the germline ends. CDR1 MDHEN and CDR2 SYDVKM come from the germline V gene. This CDR3 has 13 amino acids. CDR3 residues: CATSGAPNYEQYF. The CDR3 DNA follows: TGTGCCACCTCGGGGGCACCGAACTACGAGCAGTACTTC. Complete variable domain (other parts from reference TRBV28 and TRBJ2-7): DVKVTQSSRYLVKRTGEKVFLECVQDMDHENMFWYRQDPGLGLRLIYFSYDVKMKEKGDIPEGYSVSREKKERFSLILESASTNQTSMYLCATSGAPNYEQYFGPGTRLTVT.

This chain connects TRBV19 to TRBJ2-7; TRBD2 aligns across 13 bases. CDR1 LNHDA and CDR2 SQIVND come from the germline V gene (reference sequence). The trim removed 5 bases at V and 0 bases at J, leaving 7 bases unmatched. This CDR3 contains 17 residues. CDR3 DNA sequence: TGTGCCAGTAGTCTCCGGACTAGCGGGGGAGTCTCCTACGAGCAGTACTTC. Its translation: CASSLRTSGGVSYEQYF.

The V gene is TRBV9, the J gene TRBJ1-1, with TRBD1 matching 10 bases. CDR3 size: 17 residues. CDR1 SGDLS and CDR2 YYNGEE come from the germline V gene. The V gene end was trimmed by 3 bases and the J gene end by 1 base; junction bases not matched to a gene: 9. The CDR3 region is CASSAGQGVRRNTEAFF. CDR3 coding DNA: TGTGCCAGCAGCGCCGGACAGGGGGTAAGGAGGAACACTGAAGCTTTCTTT.

This clone was observed a few times. The gene calls are TRBV6-5 and TRBJ2-3; no definite D call. Germline-derived CDR1 and CDR2 are MNHEY and SVGAGI. The V end was cut by 0 bases, the J end by 5 bases, with 0 bases between. There are 11 residues in the CDR3. The CDR3 bases are TGTGCCAGCAGTTACTCAGATACGCAGTATTTT. Its protein product is CASSYSDTQYF.

The chain recombines TRBV6-1 with TRBJ1-1; D gene ambiguous. Between the trimmed V and J ends, which lost 6 bases and 0 bases, there was a span of 8 bases. This CDR3 has 13 residues. CDR1 and CDR2 from the germline V gene are MNHNS and SASEGT. CDR3 in amino acids: CASRMSMNTEAFF. In nucleotides, the CDR3 is TGTGCCAGCAGGATGTCGATGAACACTGAAGCTTTCTTT.

This chain connects TRBV15 to TRBJ1-5; 7 nucleotides align to TRBD1. Germline V CDR1 and CDR2: LNHNV, YYDKDF (reference sequence). With V trimmed by 3 bases and J by 4 bases, 0 bases remained unmatched. The CDR3 has 13 residues. DNA for the CDR3: TGTGCCACCAGCAGGACAGGGAATCAGCCCCAGCATTTT. This codes for CATSRTGNQPQHF.

The genes are TRBV4-1 and TRBJ1-2; 8 bases align to TRBD1. This CDR3 region has 15 residues. Per germline, CDR1 MGHRA and CDR2 YSYEKL. V shed 6 bases and J 4 bases; nucleotides not matched to a gene: 10. Written as DNA, the CDR3 is TGCGCCAGCAGGCAGCCAGGGGGCTCGGGCTATGGCTACACCTTC. Translation gives CASRQPGGSGYGYTF.

V usage is TRBV15 and J usage is TRBJ2-7; 11 bases match TRBD1. Looked up from germline, CDR1 is LNHNV and CDR2 is YYDKDF (reference sequence). The junction had 0 bases not matched to a gene; V was cut back by 8 bases and J by 0 bases. The CDR3 is made up of 13 amino acids. The CDR3 coding sequence is TGTGCCACCGGGACAGGGGGCTCCTACGAGCAGTACTTC. Its translation is CATGTGGSYEQYF. Full variable domain (missing parts from reference TRBV15 and TRBJ2-7): DAMVIQNPRYQVTQFGKPVTLSCSQTLNHNVMYWYQQKSSQAPKLLFHYYDKDFNNEADTPDNFQSRRPNTSFCFLDIRSPGLGDTAMYLCATGTGGSYEQYFGPGTRLTVT.

The chain combines TRBV6-5 with TRBJ2-5; TRBD2 is a possible D gene (6 bases). TRBJ2-7 explains the end of the DNA better; the J call may be wrong. Germline CDR1 and CDR2: MNHEY and SVGAGI. This CDR3 has 14 amino acids. This CDR3 is CASSYGTGAYEQYF. The DNA of the CDR3 is TGTGCCAGCAGTTACGGCACGGGAGCCTACGAGCAGTACTTC.

Comment on this clone: The sample holds other DNA sequences that translate to the same CDR3. The chain links TRBV7-2 to TRBJ1-4, with D unclear. The germline V gene has CDR1 SGHTA and CDR2 FQGNSA. The CDR3 runs 14 residues. V lost 3 bases to trimming and J lost 0 bases, with 5 bases between them. CDR3 amino acids: CASSLTATNEKLFF. Here the CDR3 DNA reads TGTGCCAGCAGCTTGACCGCAACTAATGAAAAACTGTTTTTT.

J is TRBJ2-6 and V is TRBV28; 7 bases agree with TRBD1. The CDR3 contains 15 residues. V lost 5 bases and J lost 2; bases outside the gene matches: 3. Germline V lookup: CDR1 MDHEN, CDR2 SYDVKM. Here the CDR3 reads CASSPTGPGANVLTF. Written as DNA, the CDR3 is TGTGCCAGCAGTCCGACAGGGCCTGGGGCCAACGTCCTGACTTTC.

In this sample, this clone turned up once. V is TRBV5-5 and J is TRBJ1-5; D may be TRBD1 (6 bases). CDR3 length equals 14 residues. Trimming shortened V by 4 bases and J by 0 bases, and 8 bases separated the two germline ends. Germline CDR1 is SGHKS and CDR2 is YYEKEE (reference sequence). The CDR3, as DNA: TGTGCCAGCAGCCCCAGGGGTAGCAATCAGCCCCAGCATTTT. Its protein is CASSPRGSNQPQHF.

The chain employs TRBV9 and TRBJ2-1, with D possibly matching TRBD1 (5 bases). This CDR3 is 14 amino acids long. The germline V and J ends were trimmed by 7 bases and 7 bases, with 18 bases remaining between them. Germline V gene lookup returns CDR1 SGDLS and CDR2 YYNGEE. DNA for the CDR3: TGTGCCAGCCACCTAGGGGTCTATCCGAATGAGCAGTTCTTC. Translated: CASHLGVYPNEQFF.

In its sample, this clone was seen once. This sequence joins TRBV6-6 and TRBJ1-2, with 9 bases matching TRBD1. With 6 bases clipped from V and 4 bases from J, the junction kept 6 bases outside the gene matches. The CDR3 sequence is 14 residues long. In germline, CDR1 is MNHNY, CDR2 SVGAGI (reference sequence). DNA for the CDR3: TGTGCCAGCAGCTGGACAGGGGTTCTCTATGGCTACACCTTC. Its protein product is CASSWTGVLYGYTF.

This clone showed up just once. The chain combines TRBV19 with TRBJ2-5; D is possibly TRBD1 or TRBD2 (5 bases each). This CDR3 is built from 15 residues. Germline V gives CDR1 LNHDA, CDR2 SQIVND (reference sequence). V shed 5 bases and J shed 1 base, with 14 bases lying between them. The DNA for the CDR3 is TGTGCCAGTAGTTCGCAGGGAGAGGTCCAAGAGACCCAGTACTTC. Its translation: CASSSQGEVQETQYF.

The V and J genes are TRBV5-6 and TRBJ1-5; D is ambiguous. The V end lost 0 bases, the J end lost 0 bases, and 7 bases lay between the germline ends. This CDR3 spans 15 amino acids. Germline V gene sequence: CDR1 SGHDT, CDR2 YYEEEE. The CDR3 is CASSLGPYSNQPQHF. CDR3 in DNA: TGTGCCAGCAGCTTGGGCCCTTATAGCAATCAGCCCCAGCATTTT.

The V gene is TRBV7-8, the J gene TRBJ2-7, with unresolved D. V lost 1 base and J 2 bases, leaving 12 bases between the germline ends. Per germline, CDR1 SGHVS and CDR2 FQNEAQ. The CDR3 spans 15 residues. This CDR3 is CASSLGYVLAYEQYF. The DNA of the CDR3 is TGTGCCAGCAGCTTAGGGTACGTCCTTGCCTACGAGCAGTACTTC.

The V gene is TRBV7-9, the J gene TRBJ2-3; 12 bases agree with TRBD1. V was pared by 8 bases and J by 0 bases, with 12 bases of the junction left unmatched. Looked up from germline, CDR1 is SEHNR and CDR2 is FQNEAQ (reference sequence). This CDR3 has 18 residues. The CDR3 coding sequence is TGTGCCAGCGTCGGGACAGGGGGCGCGAGGGCTAGCACAGATACGCAGTATTTT. This codes for CASVGTGGARASTDTQYF.

This CDR3 reads CASAIGARGPYNEQFF. DNA for the CDR3: TGCGCCAGCGCCATTGGGGCCCGCGGGCCCTACAATGAGCAGTTCTTC. This chain connects TRBV4-1 to TRBJ2-1, with D perhaps TRBD1 or TRBD2 (5 bases each). Trimming took off 8 bases at V and 2 bases at J, with 19 bases between the two ends. Germline values: CDR1 MGHRA, CDR2 YSYEKL. The CDR3 has 16 residues.

This chain uses TRBV5-1 with TRBJ2-3; 10 bases agree with TRBD2. J was trimmed by 2 bases and V by 3 bases; bases with no gene match: 6. The CDR3 is 16 residues long. The germline gives CDR1 SGHRS, CDR2 YFSETQ. CDR3 nucleotides: TGCGCCAGCAGCTGGGAACTAGCGGGGCTCACAGATACGCAGTATTTT. Protein: CASSWELAGLTDTQYF.

Only one count was recorded for this clone. The chain recombines TRBV10-3 with TRBJ2-7; 12 nucleotides match TRBD2. The V and J ends lost 10 bases and 3 bases, in that order; junction bases with no gene match: 7. The CDR3 is 14 amino acids. Germline V gene data show CDR1 as ENHRY and CDR2 as SYGVKD. The CDR3 DNA follows: TGTGCCACGAGACGACTAGCGGGAGACTACGAGCAGTACTTC. This translates into CATRRLAGDYEQYF.

This clone was seen a handful of times. The rearrangement uses TRBV6-5 and TRBJ2-7, with 13 bases identical to TRBD2. The germline CDR1 and CDR2 sequences are MNHEY and SVGAGI. Trimming at V came to 2 bases and at J to 6 bases, leaving 4 bases not matched to a gene. The CDR3 is made up of 15 amino acids. DNA of the CDR3: TGTGCCAGCAGTTACGCGGGACTAGCGGGGACCGAGCAGTACTTC. Amino acids: CASSYAGLAGTEQYF.

The CDR3 sequence: CAWSAIGNQPQHF. CDR3 DNA: TGTGCCTGGAGTGCGATAGGCAATCAGCCCCAGCATTTT. The chain has TRBV30 and TRBJ1-5; unclear D gene. Looked up from germline, CDR1 is GTSNPN and CDR2 is SVGIG (reference sequence). V dropped 1 base and J dropped 2 bases, with 6 bases sitting between them. The CDR3 totals 13 residues.

The chain carries TRBV7-8 and TRBJ1-5; no clear D. Per the germline V gene, CDR1 is SGHVS and CDR2 is FQNEAQ. This CDR3 has 14 residues. V lost 0 bases to trimming and J lost 7 bases, with 10 bases between them. The CDR3 protein is CASSLAGNYQPQHF. As DNA, the CDR3 is TGTGCCAGCAGCTTAGCCGGAAATTACCAGCCCCAGCATTTT.

The rearrangement joins TRBV27 to TRBJ2-1; TRBD2 matches at 12 bases. The CDR3 consists of 16 residues. CDR1 is MNHEY and CDR2 is SMNVEV in the germline V gene (reference sequence). The V and J ends lost 5 bases and 7 bases, in that order; junction bases with no gene match: 9. The DNA of the CDR3 is TGTGCCAGCAGTCGTGCTAGCGGGAGGGCCGGGAATGAGCAGTTCTTC. This translates into CASSRASGRAGNEQFF.